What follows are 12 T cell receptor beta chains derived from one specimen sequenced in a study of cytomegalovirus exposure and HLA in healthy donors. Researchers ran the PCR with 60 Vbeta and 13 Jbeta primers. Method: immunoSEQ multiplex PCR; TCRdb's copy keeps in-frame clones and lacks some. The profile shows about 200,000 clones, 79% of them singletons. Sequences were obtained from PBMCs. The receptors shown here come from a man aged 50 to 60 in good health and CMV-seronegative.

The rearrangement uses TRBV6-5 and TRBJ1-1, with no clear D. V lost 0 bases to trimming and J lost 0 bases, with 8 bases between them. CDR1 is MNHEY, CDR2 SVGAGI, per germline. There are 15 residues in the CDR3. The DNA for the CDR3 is TGTGCCAGCAGTTACTCGGGCGTCTTGAACACTGAAGCTTTCTTT. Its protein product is CASSYSGVLNTEAFF.

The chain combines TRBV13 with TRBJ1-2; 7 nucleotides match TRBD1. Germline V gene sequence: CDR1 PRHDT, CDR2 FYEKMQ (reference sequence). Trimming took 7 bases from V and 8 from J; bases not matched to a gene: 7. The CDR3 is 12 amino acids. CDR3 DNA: TGTGCCAGCACCTATAGGGGGCGGGGCTACACCTTC. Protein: CASTYRGRGYTF.

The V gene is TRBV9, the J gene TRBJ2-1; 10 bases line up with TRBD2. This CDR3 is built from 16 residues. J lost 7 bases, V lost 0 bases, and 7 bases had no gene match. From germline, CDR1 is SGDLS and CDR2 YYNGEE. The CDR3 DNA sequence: TGTGCCAGCAGCGTAGTCGGGACTAGCGCTCGTAATGAGCAGTTCTTC. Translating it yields CASSVVGTSARNEQFF.

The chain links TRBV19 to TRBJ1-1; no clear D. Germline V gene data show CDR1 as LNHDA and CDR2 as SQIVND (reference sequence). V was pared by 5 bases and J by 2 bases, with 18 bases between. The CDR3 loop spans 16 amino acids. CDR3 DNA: TGTGCCAGTAGTCCTCAGAGGACTACATTAAACACTGAAGCTTTCTTT. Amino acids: CASSPQRTTLNTEAFF.

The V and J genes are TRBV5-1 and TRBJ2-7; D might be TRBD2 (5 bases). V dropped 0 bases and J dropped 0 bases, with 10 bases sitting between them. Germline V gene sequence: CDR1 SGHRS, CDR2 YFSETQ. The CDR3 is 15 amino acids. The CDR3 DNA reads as TGCGCCAGCAGCTTGGTCCCGGGGTCCTCCTACGAGCAGTACTTC. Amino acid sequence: CASSLVPGSSYEQYF. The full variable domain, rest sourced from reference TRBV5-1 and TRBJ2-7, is KAGVTQTPRYLIKTRGQQVTLSCSPISGHRSVSWYQQTPGQGLQFLFEYFSETQRNKGNFPGRFSGRQFSNSRSEMNVSTLELGDSALYLCASSLVPGSSYEQYFGPGTRLTVT.

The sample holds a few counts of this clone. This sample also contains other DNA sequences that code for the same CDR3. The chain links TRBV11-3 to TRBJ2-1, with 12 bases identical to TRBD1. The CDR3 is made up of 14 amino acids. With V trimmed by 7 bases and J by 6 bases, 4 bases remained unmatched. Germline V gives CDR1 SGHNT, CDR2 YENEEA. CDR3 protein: CASKGQGATNEQFF. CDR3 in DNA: TGTGCCAGCAAGGGACAGGGGGCCACCAATGAGCAGTTCTTC.

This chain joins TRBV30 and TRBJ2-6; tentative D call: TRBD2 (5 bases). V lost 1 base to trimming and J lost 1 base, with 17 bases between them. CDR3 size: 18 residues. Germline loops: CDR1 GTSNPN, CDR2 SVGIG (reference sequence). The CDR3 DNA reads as TGTGCCTGGAGTGGACTTGGAGGTAGGAGATCTGGGGCCAACGTCCTGACTTTC. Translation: CAWSGLGGRRSGANVLTF.

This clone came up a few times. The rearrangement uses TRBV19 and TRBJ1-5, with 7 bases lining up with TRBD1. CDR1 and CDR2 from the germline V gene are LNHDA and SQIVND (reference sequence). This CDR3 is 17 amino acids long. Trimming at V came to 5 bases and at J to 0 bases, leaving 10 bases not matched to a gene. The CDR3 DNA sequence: TGTGCCAGTAGTCTCAGACAGGGAGGAAATAGCAATCAGCCCCAGCATTTT. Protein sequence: CASSLRQGGNSNQPQHF.

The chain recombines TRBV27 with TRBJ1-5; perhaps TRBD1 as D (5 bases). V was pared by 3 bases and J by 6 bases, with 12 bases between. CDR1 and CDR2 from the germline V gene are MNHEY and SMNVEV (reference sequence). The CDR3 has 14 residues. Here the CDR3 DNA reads TGTGCCAGCAGTTTTATGGGGGAGGGTCAGCCCCAGCATTTT. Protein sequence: CASSFMGEGQPQHF.

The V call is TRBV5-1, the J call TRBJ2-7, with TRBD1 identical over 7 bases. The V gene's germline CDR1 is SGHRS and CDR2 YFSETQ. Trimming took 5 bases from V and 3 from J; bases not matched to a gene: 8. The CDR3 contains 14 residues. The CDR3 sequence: CASRPGQLIYEQYF. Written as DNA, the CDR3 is TGCGCCAGCAGACCGGGACAGCTTATCTACGAGCAGTACTTC.

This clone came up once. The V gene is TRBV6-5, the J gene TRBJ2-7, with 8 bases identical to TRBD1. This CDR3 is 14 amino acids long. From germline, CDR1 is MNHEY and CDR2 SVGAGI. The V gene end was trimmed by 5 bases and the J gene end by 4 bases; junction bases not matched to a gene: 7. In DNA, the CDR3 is TGTGCCAGCAGTCTGACAGGGGTGTGGTACGAGCAGTACTTC. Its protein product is CASSLTGVWYEQYF.

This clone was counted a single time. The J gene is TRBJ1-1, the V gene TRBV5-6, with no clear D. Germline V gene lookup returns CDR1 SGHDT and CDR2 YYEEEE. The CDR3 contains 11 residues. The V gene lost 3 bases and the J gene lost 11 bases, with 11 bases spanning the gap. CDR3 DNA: TGTGCCAGCAGCTCCTCCGTTGAGGCTTTCTTT. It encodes CASSSSVEAFF.